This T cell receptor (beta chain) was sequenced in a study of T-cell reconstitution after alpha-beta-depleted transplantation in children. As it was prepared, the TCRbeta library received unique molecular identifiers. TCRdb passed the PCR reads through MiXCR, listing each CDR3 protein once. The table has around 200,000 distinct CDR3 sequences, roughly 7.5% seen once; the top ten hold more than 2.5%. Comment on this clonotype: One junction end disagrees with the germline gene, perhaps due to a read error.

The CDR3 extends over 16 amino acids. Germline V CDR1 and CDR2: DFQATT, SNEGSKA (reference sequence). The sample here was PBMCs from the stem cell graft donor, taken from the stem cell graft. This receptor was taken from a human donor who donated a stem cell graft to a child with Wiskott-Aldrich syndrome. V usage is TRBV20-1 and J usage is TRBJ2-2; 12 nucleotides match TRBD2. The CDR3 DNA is TGCTGTGCTGGGAGACTAGCGGGAGCAGGTACCGGGGAGCTGTTTTTT. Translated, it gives CCAGRLAGAGTGELFF.